This T cell receptor beta chain was profiled in a study of glioma-infiltrating T cells after dendritic cell vaccination. Whole-study context: Monocyte-derived dendritic cells, cultured approximately 7 days with IL-4 and GM-CSF, were pulsed with autologous tumor lysate.

Time point specified: after dendritic cell vaccination, including at tumor progression/relapse. Blood PBMC samples: pre-vaccination, two weeks post third vaccination, and at tumor progression. This CDR3 is built from 15 residues. V lost 4 bases, J lost 5 bases, and 9 bases stayed unmatched. Germline CDR1 MRHNA, CDR2 SNTAGT. Overall study results and limits: Higher TCR clonality did not directly relate to longer survival. Complete blood and tumor specimen sets were limited to few patients.

TCRdb's table, derived via immunoSEQ multiplex PCR, lists solely in-frame clones and lacks some. The data hold roughly 80,000 clones, with around 87% observed a single time. On this clone itself: Its antigen is unidentified.

The sequence was collected from a human donor with glioblastoma. V and J are TRBV6-4 and TRBJ1-2; 8 bases line up with TRBD1. This specimen consisted of blood, obtained after dendritic cell vaccination. The CDR3 DNA reads as TGTGCCAGCAGTGTATCAGGGGGCGCAGGTTATGGCTACACCTTC. Translation: CASSVSGGAGYGYTF.